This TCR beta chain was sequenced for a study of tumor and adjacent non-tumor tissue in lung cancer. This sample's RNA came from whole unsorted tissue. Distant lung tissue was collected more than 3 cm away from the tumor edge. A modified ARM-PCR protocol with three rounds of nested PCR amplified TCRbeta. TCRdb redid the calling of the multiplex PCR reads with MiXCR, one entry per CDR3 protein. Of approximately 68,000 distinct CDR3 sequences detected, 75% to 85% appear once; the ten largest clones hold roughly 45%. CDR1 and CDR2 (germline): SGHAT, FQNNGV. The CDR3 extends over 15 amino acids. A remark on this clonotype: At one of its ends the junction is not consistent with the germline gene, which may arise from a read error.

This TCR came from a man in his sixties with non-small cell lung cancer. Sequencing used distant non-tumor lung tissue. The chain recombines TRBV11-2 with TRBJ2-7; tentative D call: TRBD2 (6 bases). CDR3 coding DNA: TGTGCCAGGAGCTTAGATGGGGGAGGACGGTACGAGCAGTACTTC. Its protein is CARSLDGGGRYEQYF.